Each of the 2 T cell receptor beta chains below was sequenced from the same sample in a study of somatic reversion in DOCK8 deficiency. One-step amplicon PCR with EuroClonality-NGS primers amplified TRB from about 100 ng genomic DNA. TCRdb re-called the multiplex PCR reads with MiXCR, one entry per CDR3 protein. The sample has 4,000 to 5,000 distinct CDR3 sequences, under 30% seen once. Input material: peripheral blood. These receptor sequences come from a human donor in good health.

The chain has TRBV7-6 and TRBJ1-1; possible D gene TRBD1, 5 bases. Trimming pared 1 base from V and 1 base from J, leaving 13 bases between. The CDR3 runs 16 residues. Looked up from germline, CDR1 is SGHVS and CDR2 is FNYEAQ. CDR3 region: CASSLVGRASNTEAFF. The CDR3 DNA reads TGTGCCAGCAGCTTAGTGGGCAGGGCTTCGAACACTGAAGCTTTCTTT.

In the case of this clonotype: Mismatch with germline at one junction end may stem from a read error. The rearrangement joins TRBV9 to TRBJ1-2; D remains ambiguous. CDR1 and CDR2 (germline): SGDLS, YYNGEE. The CDR3 consists of 11 residues. CDR3 in amino acids: CAGSADYGYTF. CDR3 DNA sequence: TGTGCCGGCAGCGCCGACTATGGCTACACCTTC.